This T cell receptor beta chain was observed in a study of cytomegalovirus exposure and HLA in healthy donors. PCR amplification relied on 60 Vbeta primers (plus 13 Jbeta primers). Sequencing used immunoSEQ multiplex PCR; TCRdb keeps in-frame clones, though not all of them. This table has about 200,000 clones, around 83% appearing once. V was trimmed by 2 bases and J by 5 bases, leaving 4 bases between them. The germline V gene has CDR1 DFQATT and CDR2 SNEGSKA (reference sequence). The CDR3 length is 11 residues. General study findings and limits: In a later analysis, productive TCRs from donors in an Asian-associated ancestry cluster reportedly carried fewer N-insertions than the cohort mean. HLA restriction was apparent for most CMV-associated TCR beta chains in a later analysis. Presence/absence analyses assumed roughly uniform sequencing depth across donors.

Of note for this clone: Its matching antigen is unknown.

This clonotype originated in a girl aged 10 to 17 in good health and CMV-seronegative. This chain uses TRBV20-1 with TRBJ1-5; no definite D call. Sequenced material: PBMCs. CDR3: CSARRDQPQHF. The CDR3 DNA sequence: TGCAGTGCTAGAAGAGATCAGCCCCAGCATTTT.